Below, 5 T cell receptor beta chains from the same sample are listed, as sequenced in a study of cytomegalovirus exposure and HLA in healthy donors. The PCR ran on 60 Vbeta and 13 Jbeta primers. Some clones are missing from TCRdb's copy, which holds only in-frame ones; the method was immunoSEQ multiplex PCR. The sample consists of 130,000 to 150,000 clones, over 60% of them appearing once. Sample: PBMCs. Receptors originate from a woman in her thirties in good health and CMV-seropositive.

The chain is built from TRBV4-2 and TRBJ2-2, with D unresolved. Germline loops: CDR1 LGHNA, CDR2 YNFKEQ. This CDR3 has 12 residues. Deletions cut 2 bases from V and 5 bases from J, with 3 bases between. CDR3 DNA sequence: TGTGCCAGCAGCCAACTGACCGGGGAGCTGTTTTTT. It yields the protein CASSQLTGELFF.

This clone was detected a few times. The junction shows a germline mismatch at one end, possibly a read error. The J gene is TRBJ2-1, the V gene TRBV25-1; a possible D gene is TRBD2 (6 bases). Germline lookup yields CDR1 MGHDK and CDR2 SYGVNS. The CDR3 covers 12 residues. The CDR3 bases are TGTGCCAGCAGTGTATCGACTTCGGGGGTGGTCTTC. As protein: CASSVSTSGVVF.

In its sample, this clone was seen a few times. The rearrangement links TRBV29-1 to TRBJ2-3, with D tentatively TRBD2 (6 bases). Germline values: CDR1 SQVTM, CDR2 ANQGSEA. This CDR3 contains 11 residues. With 7 bases removed from V and 5 bases from J, the gap between germline ends came to 10 bases. The CDR3 here is CSALGGDTQYF. The CDR3 DNA reads as TGCAGCGCCTTGGGAGGAGATACGCAGTATTTT.

This clone has just one count. The chain uses TRBV28 and TRBJ1-5, with a weak D call TRBD1 (5 bases). This CDR3 has 13 amino acids. Trimming left V 6 bases short and J 5 bases short, with 11 bases between. CDR1 MDHEN and CDR2 SYDVKM come from the germline V gene. The DNA for the CDR3 is TGTGCCAGCAGCGGACACGGTTATCAGCCCCAGCATTTT. It is translated as CASSGHGYQPQHF.

This clone was seen just once. J is TRBJ1-1 and V is TRBV5-1; no reliable D call. The CDR3 spans 14 residues. V gave up 4 bases and J gave up 4 bases, with 14 bases separating them. Germline assignment: CDR1 SGHRS and CDR2 YFSETQ. The CDR3 sequence is CASSPTAGTTEAFF. CDR3 DNA: TGCGCCAGCAGCCCGACGGCGGGTACCACTGAAGCTTTCTTT. The full variable domain, rest sourced from reference TRBV5-1 and TRBJ1-1, is KAGVTQTPRYLIKTRGQQVTLSCSPISGHRSVSWYQQTPGQGLQFLFEYFSETQRNKGNFPGRFSGRQFSNSRSEMNVSTLELGDSALYLCASSPTAGTTEAFFGQGTRLTVV.